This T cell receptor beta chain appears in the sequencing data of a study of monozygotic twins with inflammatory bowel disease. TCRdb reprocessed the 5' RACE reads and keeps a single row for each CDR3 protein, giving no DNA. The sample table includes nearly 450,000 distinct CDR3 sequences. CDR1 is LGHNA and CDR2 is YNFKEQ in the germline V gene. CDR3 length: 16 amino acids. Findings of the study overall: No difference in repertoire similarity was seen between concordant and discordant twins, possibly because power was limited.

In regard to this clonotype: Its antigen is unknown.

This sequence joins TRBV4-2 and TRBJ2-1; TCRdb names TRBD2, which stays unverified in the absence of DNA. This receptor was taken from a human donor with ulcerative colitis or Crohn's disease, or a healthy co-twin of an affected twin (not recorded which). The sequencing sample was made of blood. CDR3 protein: CASSQEGRGGRDEQFF.